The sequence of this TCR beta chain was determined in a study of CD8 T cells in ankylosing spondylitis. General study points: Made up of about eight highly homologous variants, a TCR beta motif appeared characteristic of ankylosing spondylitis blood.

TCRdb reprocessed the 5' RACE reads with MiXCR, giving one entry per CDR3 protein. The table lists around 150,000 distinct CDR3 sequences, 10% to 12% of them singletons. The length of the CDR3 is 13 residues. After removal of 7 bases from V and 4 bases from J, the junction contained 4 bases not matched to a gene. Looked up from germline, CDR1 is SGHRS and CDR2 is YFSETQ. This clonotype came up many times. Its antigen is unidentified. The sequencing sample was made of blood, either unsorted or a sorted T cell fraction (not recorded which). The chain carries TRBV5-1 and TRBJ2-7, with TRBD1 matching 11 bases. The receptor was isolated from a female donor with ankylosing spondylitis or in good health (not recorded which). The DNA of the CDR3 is TGCGCCAGCGGGACAGGGGGACTATACGAGCAGTACTTC. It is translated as CASGTGGLYEQYF.